This T cell receptor (beta chain) was identified in a study of breast tumors, draining lymph nodes, adjacent tissues. The study, taken as a whole, reports: Tumors had less TCR diversity than lymph nodes, more than nontumor tissue.

TCRdb recomputed calls from the multiplex PCR reads with MiXCR, one row per CDR3 protein. The sample carries some 120,000 distinct CDR3 sequences, roughly 21% recorded once. Breast cancer patients provided tissue from their axillary draining lymph nodes. This clonotype was counted a single time. The antigen is undetermined. One end of the junction is discordant with germline, which a read error may explain. Germline CDR1 and CDR2: MNHEY and SVGEGT. CDR3 length equals 16 residues. Material for sequencing was axillary lymph node tissue. This clonotype was sampled from a female donor with breast cancer. Some clones in this sample may be carry-over from other donors' samples. The V gene is TRBV6-2 or TRBV6-3, the J gene TRBJ2-1, with a possible D match to TRBD1 (5 bases). The DNA for the CDR3 is TGTGCCAGCAGTTACAAGGGGCGAATCGCCTACAATGAGCGGTTCTTC. It yields the protein CASSYKGRIAYNERFF.